In this sample, the clone carrying this T cell receptor (beta chain) turned up many times. Its antigen is not known. Amplified material comprised TCR beta CDR3 regions derived from RNA transcripts. The first-round RT-PCR employed HTBI primers together with the Qiagen OneStep RT-PCR kit. A multiplex PCR was then performed as the second round. TCRdb fed the multiplex PCR reads into MiXCR, producing one record per CDR3 protein. Of about 220,000 distinct CDR3 sequences in the sample, roughly a fifth were seen once. The data stem from a study of Graves' ophthalmopathy and Graves' hyperthyroidism. The study, taken as a whole, reports: Thyroid clonotypes that were expanded above 0.001 frequency mostly also appeared in blood.

The CDR3 contains 18 residues. Germline V lookup: CDR1 SGHAT, CDR2 FQNNGV. V lost 5 bases and J lost 2, with 19 bases in between. No donor had other autoimmune disease, uncontrolled infection, pregnancy or lactation. Reliance was placed on clinical symptoms, serum thyroxine, TRAb, thyroid ultrasound and orbital computed tomography for diagnosis. The source of the PBMCs was 10 ml of fresh peripheral blood. Source material: peripheral blood. The rearrangement links TRBV11-2 to TRBJ2-6; a possible D gene is TRBD2 (6 bases). This clonotype originated in a woman aged 50 to 65 with Graves' ophthalmopathy. CDR3 amino acids: CASSPGFRGKTGANVLTF. CDR3 nucleotides: TGTGCCAGCAGCCCCGGGTTCCGGGGGAAGACTGGGGCCAACGTCCTGACTTTC.